This passage covers 31 T cell receptor beta chains from one sample sequenced in a study of blood T cell repertoires in COVID-19. The method was immunoSEQ multiplex PCR; TCRdb's version includes in-frame clones alone and lacks a portion of them. This sample has 85,000 to 120,000 clones; approximately 86% occur once, and the top ten carry about 3%. The material sequenced was peripheral blood. The receptors originated from a man between 45 and 60 years old with active or convalescent COVID-19.

The chain carries TRBV5-1 and TRBJ1-1; D gene uncertain. CDR1 is SGHRS and CDR2 is YFSETQ in the germline V gene. The germline V and J ends were trimmed by 4 bases and 5 bases, with 9 bases remaining between them. The CDR3 runs 12 residues. The CDR3 nucleotides read TGCGCCAGCAGCGGAGTTGGGACTGAAGCTTTCTTT. Its translation is CASSGVGTEAFF.

The chain has TRBV30 and TRBJ1-1, with D uncertain. The CDR3 consists of 15 residues. V lost 3 bases and J 0 bases, leaving 14 bases between the germline ends. CDR1 and CDR2 from the germline V gene are GTSNPN and SVGIG (reference sequence). The CDR3 protein is CAWSRQTYLNTEAFF. The CDR3 DNA reads as TGTGCCTGGAGCCGCCAGACATACCTGAACACTGAAGCTTTCTTT. Full variable domain (remainder filled in from reference TRBV30 and TRBJ1-1): SQTIHQWPATLVQPVGSPLSLECTVEGTSNPNLYWYRQAAGRGLQLLFYSVGIGQISSEVPQNLSASRPQDRQFILSSKKLLLSDSGFYLCAWSRQTYLNTEAFFGQGTRLTVV.

The genes are TRBV5-5 and TRBJ1-4, with D perhaps matching TRBD1 (6 bases). This CDR3 comprises 13 residues. V was pared by 5 bases and J by 7 bases, with 12 bases between. Germline V lookup: CDR1 SGHKS, CDR2 YYEKEE (reference sequence). CDR3 region: CASRTGNGEKLFF. CDR3 in DNA: TGTGCCAGCAGAACAGGGAACGGTGAAAAACTGTTTTTT.

Only a few counts were recorded for this clone. Other DNA sequences in this sample translate to the same CDR3. The CDR3 spells CASSFQGAPTEAFF. CDR3 DNA sequence: TGTGCCAGCAGTTTCCAGGGGGCGCCCACTGAAGCTTTCTTT. The J gene is TRBJ1-1, the V gene TRBV27, with 8 bases lining up with TRBD1. Germline-derived CDR1 and CDR2 are MNHEY and SMNVEV (reference sequence). The junction had 4 bases not matched to a gene; V was cut back by 3 bases and J by 4 bases. The CDR3 is 14 amino acids.

The chain carries TRBV30 and TRBJ1-1; unclear D gene. The germline CDR1 and CDR2 sequences are GTSNPN and SVGIG (reference sequence). V shed 0 bases and J shed 3 bases, with 5 bases lying between them. The CDR3 runs to 12 residues. The CDR3 nucleotides are TGTGCCTGGAGTGTACACGACACTGAAGCTTTCTTT. Amino acids: CAWSVHDTEAFF.

The chain joins TRBV10-1 to TRBJ2-2; D perhaps matches TRBD2 (5 bases). The CDR3 has 13 amino acids. Trimming shortened V by 6 bases and J by 4 bases, and 9 bases separated the two germline ends. CDR1 and CDR2 from the germline V gene are WNHNN and SYGVQD (reference sequence). For the CDR3, the DNA is TGCGCCAGCAGATTAGGGAGCACCGGGGAGCTGTTTTTT. This codes for CASRLGSTGELFF.

The chain links TRBV7-7 to TRBJ2-1; maybe TRBD2 (6 bases). The CDR3 loop spans 15 amino acids. Looked up from germline, CDR1 is SSHAT and CDR2 is FNYEAQ (reference sequence). Trimming took off 5 bases at V and 0 bases at J, with 11 bases between the two ends. For the CDR3, the DNA is TGTGCCAGCAGCCCGACTAGGACCTCCTACAATGAGCAGTTCTTC. This sequence encodes CASSPTRTSYNEQFF.

The chain links TRBV4-3 to TRBJ2-5; 8 bases line up with TRBD1. Germline values: CDR1 LGHNA, CDR2 YSLEER. The CDR3 extends over 15 amino acids. V gave up 3 bases and J gave up 1 base; unmatched junction bases: 4. CDR3 amino acids: CASSQGRGPQETQYF. Here the CDR3 DNA reads TGCGCCAGCAGCCAGGGCAGGGGGCCCCAAGAGACCCAGTACTTC.

This sequence joins TRBV20-1 and TRBJ1-2; TRBD1 aligns across 7 bases. CDR1 DFQATT and CDR2 SNEGSKA come from the germline V gene (reference sequence). Unmatched junction bases numbered 4, after V lost 5 bases and J lost 10 bases. This CDR3 is 10 amino acids long. The CDR3 region is CSAGRGPYTF. DNA of the CDR3: TGCAGTGCTGGAAGGGGGCCCTACACCTTC.

The chain employs TRBV3-1 (or the pseudogene TRBV3-2) and TRBJ2-1; 7 nucleotides align to TRBD1. CDR1 LGHDT and CDR2 YNNKEL come from the germline V gene (reference sequence). This CDR3 is 15 amino acids long. Trimming cost V 6 bases and J 8 bases; bases outside gene matches: 13. CDR3 nucleotides: TGTGCCAGCAGTCCGCGGAACAGGGGATTAGATGAGCAGTTCTTC. Translated: CASSPRNRGLDEQFF.

This chain uses TRBV30 with TRBJ2-5, with TRBD2 matching over 13 bases. Germline CDR1 GTSNPN, CDR2 SVGIG (reference sequence). V gave up 2 bases and J gave up 5 bases; unmatched junction bases: 11. The CDR3 loop spans 17 amino acids. Here the CDR3 DNA reads TGTGCCTGGAGTACCACTAGCGGGGGGGACTTAGGGGAGACCCAGTACTTC. Residues: CAWSTTSGGDLGETQYF.

The sample holds one count of this clone. The chain couples TRBV5-5 to TRBJ1-2; D remains unclear. Germline V gene sequence: CDR1 SGHKS, CDR2 YYEKEE (reference sequence). Trimming removed 2 bases from V and 8 bases from J, with 13 bases in between. The CDR3 length is 13 residues. CDR3 sequence: CASSLREARGYTF. The CDR3 region has the DNA TGTGCCAGCAGCTTAAGGGAGGCAAGGGGCTACACCTTC. Supplemented by reference TRBV5-5 and TRBJ1-2, the full variable domain reads DAGVTQSPTHLIKTRGQQVTLRCSPISGHKSVSWYQQVLGQGPQFIFQYYEKEERGRGNFPDRFSARQFPNYSSELNVNALLLGDSALYLCASSLREARGYTFGSGTRLTVV.

V usage is TRBV7-2 and J usage is TRBJ1-6; D is undetermined. The V gene's germline CDR1 is SGHTA and CDR2 FQGNSA. V was cut by 4 bases and J by 5 bases, with 15 bases left in between. This CDR3 region has 16 residues. CDR3 in DNA: TGTGCCAGCAGCTATGCGGGAGCCCCTAATAATTCACCCCTCCACTTT. Translated: CASSYAGAPNNSPLHF.

This rearrangement joins TRBV3-1 (or the pseudogene TRBV3-2) to TRBJ2-1; TRBD1 matches 10 bases. Germline-derived CDR1 and CDR2 are LGHDT and YNNKEL (reference sequence). This CDR3 contains 15 residues. Trimming removed 5 bases from V and 9 bases from J; junction bases left unmatched: 10. The DNA for the CDR3 is TGTGCCAGCAGCTCAAGGGACAGGGGTGCGAGTGAGCAGTTCTTC. This encodes CASSSRDRGASEQFF.

This chain links TRBV7-9 with TRBJ2-2; D remains unclear. V lost 5 bases to trimming and J lost 0 bases, with 10 bases between them. The CDR3 has 15 residues. From germline, CDR1 is SEHNR and CDR2 FQNEAQ (reference sequence). The CDR3 DNA sequence: TGTGCCAGCAGCGCGACACATCCGAACACCGGGGAGCTGTTTTTT. Its protein is CASSATHPNTGELFF.

The chain employs TRBV10-3 and TRBJ1-6; tentatively, D is TRBD1 (5 bases). CDR3 length: 18 residues. CDR1 is ENHRY, CDR2 SYGVKD, per germline. The CDR3 reads CAPANHRGITSYNSPLHF. In DNA form, the CDR3 reads TGTGCTCCTGCAAATCATAGGGGAATCACCTCCTATAATTCACCCCTCCACTTT.

The chain couples TRBV3-1 (or the pseudogene TRBV3-2) to TRBJ1-6; no clear D gene. Trimming took 1 base from V and 8 from J, leaving 6 bases between them. This CDR3 spans 13 amino acids. Germline assignment: CDR1 LGHDT and CDR2 YNNKEL (reference sequence). CDR3: CASSQGYDSPLHF. The CDR3, as DNA: TGTGCCAGCAGCCAAGGTTATGATTCACCCCTCCACTTT.

V and J are TRBV7-9 and TRBJ2-1; D perhaps matches TRBD2 (5 bases). Germline CDR1 is SEHNR and CDR2 is FQNEAQ (reference sequence). CDR3 length equals 13 residues. Trimming left V 0 bases short and J 6 bases short, with 6 bases between. The CDR3 loop is CASSLAAVNEQFF. Here the CDR3 DNA reads TGTGCCAGCAGCTTAGCAGCGGTCAATGAGCAGTTCTTC.

This sequence joins TRBV7-2 and TRBJ1-5; maybe TRBD1 (5 bases). The CDR3 runs 14 residues. Between the trimmed V and J ends, which lost 2 bases and 7 bases, there was a span of 12 bases. The germline V gene has CDR1 SGHTA and CDR2 FQGNSA. The CDR3 DNA reads as TGTGCCAGCAGCTTATCGTCAGGGAAGCAGCCCCAGCATTTT. Translation: CASSLSSGKQPQHF.

The genes are TRBV4-1 and TRBJ2-1, with 14 bases lining up with TRBD2. CDR3 length: 18 residues. The trim removed 3 bases at V and 7 bases at J, leaving 11 bases unmatched. CDR1 is MGHRA and CDR2 is YSYEKL in the germline V gene. CDR3 loop: CASSQVDMGLAGVNEQFF. DNA for the CDR3: TGCGCCAGCAGCCAGGTAGATATGGGACTAGCGGGGGTTAATGAGCAGTTCTTC.

V usage is TRBV6-1 and J usage is TRBJ2-7; possible D gene TRBD1, 5 bases. Germline lookup yields CDR1 MNHNS and CDR2 SASEGT. Trimming cost V 3 bases and J 7 bases, with 10 bases left between them. This CDR3 spans 12 amino acids. The CDR3, as DNA: TGTGCCAGCAGTGACAGGGTTGGGGAGCAGTACTTC. Its translation: CASSDRVGEQYF.

The chain is built from TRBV9 and TRBJ2-7, with 7 bases lining up with TRBD1. CDR1 is SGDLS, CDR2 YYNGEE, per germline. The V segment lost 4 bases and the J segment 3 bases; nucleotides outside the gene matches: 7. The CDR3 length is 14 residues. The CDR3 DNA reads TGTGCCAGCAGCCCAATAGGGGGCGGCTACGAGCAGTACTTC. Its protein product is CASSPIGGGYEQYF. The full variable domain, in which reference TRBV9 and TRBJ2-7 provide the parts outside the CDR3, is DSGVTQTPKHLITATGQRVTLRCSPRSGDLSVYWYQQSLDQGLQFLIQYYNGEERAKGNILERFSAQQFPDLHSELNLSSLELGDSALYFCASSPIGGGYEQYFGPGTRLTVT.

This chain connects TRBV4-1 to TRBJ2-2; TRBD2 might be the D (6 bases). The CDR3 covers 17 residues. The V end was cut by 4 bases, the J end by 1 base, with 16 bases between. In germline, CDR1 is MGHRA, CDR2 YSYEKL. CDR3 loop: CASSLGSEGWNTGELFF. Here the CDR3 DNA reads TGCGCCAGCAGCCTTGGATCGGAGGGGTGGAACACCGGGGAGCTGTTTTTT.

The chain carries TRBV28 and TRBJ2-6, with 9 positions matching TRBD2. Germline CDR1 and CDR2: MDHEN and SYDVKM. CDR3 length: 15 residues. Trimming took 8 bases from V and 2 from J; bases not matched to a gene: 4. CDR3 region: CASVAGGAGANVLTF. The CDR3, as DNA: TGTGCCAGCGTTGCGGGGGGGGCTGGGGCCAACGTCCTGACTTTC.

In its sample, this clone was seen a few times. The chain uses TRBV6-5 and TRBJ2-1, with D tentatively TRBD2 (5 bases). The V end lost 7 bases, the J end lost 8 bases, and 18 bases lay between the germline ends. This CDR3 has 14 residues. The germline V gene has CDR1 MNHEY and CDR2 SVGAGI. The CDR3 loop reads CASKRAVGYDEQFF. In DNA form, the CDR3 reads TGTGCCAGCAAGAGGGCGGTCGGTTATGATGAGCAGTTCTTC.

The chain combines TRBV3-1 (or the pseudogene TRBV3-2) with TRBJ2-1; 8 bases are shared with TRBD2. Germline V gene data show CDR1 as LGHDT and CDR2 as YNNKEL (reference sequence). CDR3 size: 17 residues. J lost 4 bases, V lost 1 base, and 9 bases had no gene match. The CDR3 nucleotides are TGTGCCAGCAGCCAAGCAGGACGGGGGGGCCAATACAATGAGCAGTTCTTC. Translating it yields CASSQAGRGGQYNEQFF.

This rearrangement joins TRBV24-1 to TRBJ1-6; no clear D. The CDR3 covers 15 residues. Germline CDR1 KGHDR, CDR2 SFDVKD. The V gene lost 5 bases and the J gene lost 5 bases, with 12 bases spanning the gap. CDR3 loop: CATSVMRPHNSPLHF. The CDR3 coding sequence is TGTGCCACCAGTGTTATGAGGCCCCATAATTCACCCCTCCACTTT.

This chain joins TRBV19 and TRBJ1-5; possibly TRBD1 for D (5 bases). Germline V gives CDR1 LNHDA, CDR2 SQIVND (reference sequence). The CDR3 loop spans 14 amino acids. Trimming pared 3 bases from V and 8 bases from J, leaving 14 bases between. CDR3 region: CASSMGAGLEPQHF. CDR3 coding DNA: TGTGCCAGTAGTATGGGTGCAGGGTTGGAGCCCCAGCATTTT.

This rearrangement joins TRBV5-1 to TRBJ2-7; D ambiguous. The V end lost 1 base, the J end lost 3 bases, and 8 bases lay between the germline ends. CDR1 is SGHRS and CDR2 is YFSETQ in the germline V gene. The CDR3 runs 13 residues. The DNA of the CDR3 is TGCGCCAGCAGCTTGTCCACTGTCTACGAGCAGTACTTC. It yields the protein CASSLSTVYEQYF.

J is TRBJ2-5 and V is TRBV15; 11 bases map to TRBD1. The CDR3 has 16 residues. Trimming at V came to 0 bases and at J to 5 bases, leaving 5 bases not matched to a gene. CDR1 is LNHNV and CDR2 is YYDKDF in the germline V gene (reference sequence). Here the CDR3 DNA reads TGTGCCACCAGCAGAGATGCGGGACAGGGGGAGGAGACCCAGTACTTC. This encodes CATSRDAGQGEETQYF.

The chain joins TRBV10-3 to TRBJ2-3, with 9 bases fitting TRBD1. Germline CDR1 is ENHRY and CDR2 is SYGVKD. Trimming cost V 9 bases and J 6 bases; bases outside gene matches: 4. This CDR3 has 12 residues. CDR3 protein: CAMGTGRDTQYF. CDR3 sequence (DNA): TGTGCCATGGGGACAGGGCGGGATACGCAGTATTTT.